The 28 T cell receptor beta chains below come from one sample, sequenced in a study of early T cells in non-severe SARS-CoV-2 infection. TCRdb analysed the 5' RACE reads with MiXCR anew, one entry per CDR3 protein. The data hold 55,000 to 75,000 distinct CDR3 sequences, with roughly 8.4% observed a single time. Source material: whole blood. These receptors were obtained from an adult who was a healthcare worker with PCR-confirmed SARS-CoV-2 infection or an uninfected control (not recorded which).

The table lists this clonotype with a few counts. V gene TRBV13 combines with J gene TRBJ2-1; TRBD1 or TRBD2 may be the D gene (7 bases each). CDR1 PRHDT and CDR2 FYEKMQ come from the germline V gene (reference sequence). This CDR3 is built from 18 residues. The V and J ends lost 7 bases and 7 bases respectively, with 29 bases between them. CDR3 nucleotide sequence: TGTGCCAGCAACGGACAGGCACCCCGCGGCGGGAGATGGAATGAGCAGTTCTTC. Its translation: CASNGQAPRGGRWNEQFF.

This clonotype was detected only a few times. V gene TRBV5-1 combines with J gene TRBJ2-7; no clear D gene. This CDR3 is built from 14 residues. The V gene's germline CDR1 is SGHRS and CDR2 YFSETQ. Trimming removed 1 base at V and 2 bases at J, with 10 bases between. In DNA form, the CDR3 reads TGCGCCAGCAGCTTGTTTGGCCGGACCTACGAGCAGTACTTC. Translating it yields CASSLFGRTYEQYF.

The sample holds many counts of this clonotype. For the CDR3, the DNA is TGTGCCAGCAGTTTGGGCCCGCCGAAATTAGAAGCTTTCTTT. This codes for CASSLGPPKLEAFF. V is TRBV27 and J is TRBJ1-1; D gene unclear. This CDR3 region has 14 residues. Trimming removed 3 bases at V and 8 bases at J, with 16 bases between. CDR1 is MNHEY and CDR2 is SMNVEV in the germline V gene (reference sequence).

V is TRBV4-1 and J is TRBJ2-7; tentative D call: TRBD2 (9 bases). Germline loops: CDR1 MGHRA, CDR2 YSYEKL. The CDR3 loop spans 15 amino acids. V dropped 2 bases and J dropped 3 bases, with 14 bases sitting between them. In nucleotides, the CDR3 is TGCGCCAGCAGCCAACTAGCGGGGACAGGCTACGAGCAGTACTTC. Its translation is CASSQLAGTGYEQYF.

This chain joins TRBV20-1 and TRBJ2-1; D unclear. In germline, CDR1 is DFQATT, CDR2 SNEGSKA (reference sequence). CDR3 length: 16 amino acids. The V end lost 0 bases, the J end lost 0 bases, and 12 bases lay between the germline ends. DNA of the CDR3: TGCAGTGCTAGAGATTTTGCAGGTAGCTCCTACAATGAGCAGTTCTTC. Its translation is CSARDFAGSSYNEQFF.

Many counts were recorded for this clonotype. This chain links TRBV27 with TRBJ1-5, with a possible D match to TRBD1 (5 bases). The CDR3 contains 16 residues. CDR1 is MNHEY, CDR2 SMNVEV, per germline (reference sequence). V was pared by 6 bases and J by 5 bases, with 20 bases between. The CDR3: CASRQERGRVDQPQHF. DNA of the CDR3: TGTGCCAGCAGGCAAGAGAGGGGTCGTGTGGATCAGCCCCAGCATTTT.

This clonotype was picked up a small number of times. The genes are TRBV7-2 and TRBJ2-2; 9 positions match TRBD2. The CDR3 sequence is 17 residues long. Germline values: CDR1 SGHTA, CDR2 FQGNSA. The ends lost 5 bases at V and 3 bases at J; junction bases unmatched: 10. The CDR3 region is CASSHGGSGRHTGELFF. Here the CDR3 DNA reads TGTGCCAGCAGCCACGGGGGGAGCGGGAGGCACACCGGGGAGCTGTTTTTT.

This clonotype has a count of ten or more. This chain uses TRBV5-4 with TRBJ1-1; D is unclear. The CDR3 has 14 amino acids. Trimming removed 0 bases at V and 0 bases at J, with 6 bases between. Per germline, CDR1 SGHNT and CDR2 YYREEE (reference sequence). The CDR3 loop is CASSLDGMNTEAFF. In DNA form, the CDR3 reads TGTGCCAGCAGCTTGGACGGGATGAACACTGAAGCTTTCTTT.

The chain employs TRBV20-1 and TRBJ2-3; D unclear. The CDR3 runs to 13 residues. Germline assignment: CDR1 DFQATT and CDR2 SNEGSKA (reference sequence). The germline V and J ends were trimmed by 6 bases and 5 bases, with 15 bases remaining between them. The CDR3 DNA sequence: TGCAGTGCCCCTCTCGGTGGCAAAGATACGCAGTATTTT. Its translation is CSAPLGGKDTQYF.

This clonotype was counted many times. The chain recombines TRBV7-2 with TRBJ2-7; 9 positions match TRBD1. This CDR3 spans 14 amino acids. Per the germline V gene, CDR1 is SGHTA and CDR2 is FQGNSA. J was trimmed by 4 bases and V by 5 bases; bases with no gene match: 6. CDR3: CASSPGTGFYEQYF. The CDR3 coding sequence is TGTGCCAGCAGCCCCGGGACAGGGTTTTACGAGCAGTACTTC.

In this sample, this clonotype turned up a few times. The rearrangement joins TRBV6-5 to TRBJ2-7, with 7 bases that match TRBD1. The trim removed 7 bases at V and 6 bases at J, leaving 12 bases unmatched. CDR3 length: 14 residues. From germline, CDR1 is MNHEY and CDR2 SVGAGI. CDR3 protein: CASTTRQGFGEQYF. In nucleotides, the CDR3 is TGTGCCAGCACCACAAGACAGGGTTTCGGCGAGCAGTACTTC.

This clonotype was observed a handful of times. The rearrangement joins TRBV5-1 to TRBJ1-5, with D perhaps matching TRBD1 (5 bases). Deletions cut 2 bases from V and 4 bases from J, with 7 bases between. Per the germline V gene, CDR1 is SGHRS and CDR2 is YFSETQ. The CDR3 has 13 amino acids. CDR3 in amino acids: CASSLQANQPQHF. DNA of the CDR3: TGCGCCAGCAGCTTACAGGCGAATCAGCCCCAGCATTTT.

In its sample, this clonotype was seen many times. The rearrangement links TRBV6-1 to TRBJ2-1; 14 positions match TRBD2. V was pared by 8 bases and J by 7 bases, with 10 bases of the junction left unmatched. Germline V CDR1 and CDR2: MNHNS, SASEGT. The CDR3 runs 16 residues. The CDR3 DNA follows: TGTGCCAGCCCCAAACGTGGGACTAGCGGGAGTAATGAGCAGTTCTTC. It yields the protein CASPKRGTSGSNEQFF.

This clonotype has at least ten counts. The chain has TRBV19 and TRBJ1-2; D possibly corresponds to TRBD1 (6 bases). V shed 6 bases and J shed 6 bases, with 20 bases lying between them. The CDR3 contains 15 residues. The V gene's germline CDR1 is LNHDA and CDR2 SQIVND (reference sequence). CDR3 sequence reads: CASSEARTVPDGYTF. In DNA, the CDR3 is TGTGCCAGTAGCGAAGCCCGGACAGTGCCCGATGGCTACACCTTC.

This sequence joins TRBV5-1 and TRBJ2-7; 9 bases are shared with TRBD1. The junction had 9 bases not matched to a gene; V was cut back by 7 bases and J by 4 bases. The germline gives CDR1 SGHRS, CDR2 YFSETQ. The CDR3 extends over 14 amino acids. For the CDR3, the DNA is TGCGCCAGCGCCCCCGGACAGGGGAAGTACGAGCAGTACTTC. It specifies CASAPGQGKYEQYF.

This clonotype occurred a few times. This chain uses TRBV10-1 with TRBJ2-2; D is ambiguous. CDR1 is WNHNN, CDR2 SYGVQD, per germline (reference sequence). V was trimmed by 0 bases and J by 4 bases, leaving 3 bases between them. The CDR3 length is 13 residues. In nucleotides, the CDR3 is TGCGCCAGCAGTGAGTCGGCCACCGGGGAGCTGTTTTTT. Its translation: CASSESATGELFF.

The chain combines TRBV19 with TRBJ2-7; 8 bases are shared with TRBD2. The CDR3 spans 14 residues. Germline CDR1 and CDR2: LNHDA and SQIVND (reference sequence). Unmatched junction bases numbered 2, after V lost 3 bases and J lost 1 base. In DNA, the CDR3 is TGTGCCAGTAGTATCTCTAGCGGGTCCTACGAGCAGTACTTC. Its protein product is CASSISSGSYEQYF.

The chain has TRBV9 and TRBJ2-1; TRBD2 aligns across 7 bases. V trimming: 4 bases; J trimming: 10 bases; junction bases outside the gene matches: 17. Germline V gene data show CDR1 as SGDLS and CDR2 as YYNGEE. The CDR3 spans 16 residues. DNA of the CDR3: TGTGCCAGCAGCCGAGAGGGGACTACCCTCTATGGCGAGCAGTTCTTC. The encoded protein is CASSREGTTLYGEQFF.

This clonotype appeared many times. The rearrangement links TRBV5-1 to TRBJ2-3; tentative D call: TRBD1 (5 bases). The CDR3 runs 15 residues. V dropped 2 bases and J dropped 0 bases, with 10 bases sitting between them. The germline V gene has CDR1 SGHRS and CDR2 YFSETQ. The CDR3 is CASSLSGHSTDTQYF. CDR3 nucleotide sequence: TGCGCCAGCAGCTTAAGTGGACACAGCACAGATACGCAGTATTTT.

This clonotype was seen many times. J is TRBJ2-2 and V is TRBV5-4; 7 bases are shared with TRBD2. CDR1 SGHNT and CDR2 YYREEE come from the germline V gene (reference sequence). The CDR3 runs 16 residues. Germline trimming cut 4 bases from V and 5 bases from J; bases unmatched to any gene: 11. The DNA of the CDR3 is TGTGCCAGCAGCCCCGGACTAGAATTGAGTACCGGGGAGCTGTTTTTT. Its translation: CASSPGLELSTGELFF.

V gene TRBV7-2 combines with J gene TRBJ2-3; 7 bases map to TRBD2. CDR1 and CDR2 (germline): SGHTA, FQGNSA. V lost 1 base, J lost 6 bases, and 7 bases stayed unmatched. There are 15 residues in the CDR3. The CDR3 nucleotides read TGTGCCAGCAGCTTAGACCAGCGGGGCTTCGATACGCAGTATTTT. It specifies CASSLDQRGFDTQYF.

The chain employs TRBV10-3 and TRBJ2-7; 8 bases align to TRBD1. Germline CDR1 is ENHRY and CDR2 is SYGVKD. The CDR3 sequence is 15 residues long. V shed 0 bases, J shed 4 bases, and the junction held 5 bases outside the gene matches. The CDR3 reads CAISESRTGRYEQYF. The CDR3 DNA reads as TGTGCCATCAGTGAGTCGAGGACAGGGCGGTACGAGCAGTACTTC.

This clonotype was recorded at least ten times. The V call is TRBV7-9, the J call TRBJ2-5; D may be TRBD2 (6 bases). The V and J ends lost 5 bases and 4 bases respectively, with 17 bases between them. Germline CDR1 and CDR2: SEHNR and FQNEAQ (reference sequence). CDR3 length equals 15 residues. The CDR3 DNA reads TGTGCCAGCAGCCCCCCGGAGACGACTAGAGAGACCCAGTACTTC. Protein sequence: CASSPPETTRETQYF.

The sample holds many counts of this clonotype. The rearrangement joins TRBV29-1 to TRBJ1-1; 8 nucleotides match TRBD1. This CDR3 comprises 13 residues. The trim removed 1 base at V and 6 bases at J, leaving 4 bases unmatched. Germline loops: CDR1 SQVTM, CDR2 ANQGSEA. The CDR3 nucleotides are TGCAGCGTTGAAGCCCAGGGGGCGTCTGAAGCTTTCTTT. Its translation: CSVEAQGASEAFF.

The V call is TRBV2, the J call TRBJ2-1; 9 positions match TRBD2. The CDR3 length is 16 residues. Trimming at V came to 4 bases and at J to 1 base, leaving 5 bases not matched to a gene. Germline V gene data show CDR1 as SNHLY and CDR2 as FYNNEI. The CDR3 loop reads CASSASAGGSYNEQFF. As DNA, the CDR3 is TGTGCCAGCAGTGCGTCAGCGGGAGGTTCCTACAATGAGCAGTTCTTC.

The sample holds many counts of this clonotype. This CDR3 is CASSESTGPFPVSGYTF. The CDR3 region has the DNA TGTGCCAGCAGTGAGAGCACAGGGCCTTTCCCAGTCAGTGGCTACACCTTC. This chain links TRBV2 with TRBJ1-2; D is possibly TRBD1 (6 bases). Trimming took off 3 bases at V and 7 bases at J, with 24 bases between the two ends. Germline-derived CDR1 and CDR2 are SNHLY and FYNNEI. There are 17 residues in the CDR3.

The CDR3 DNA sequence: TGTGCCAGCAGCGTAGAACTAGCGGGTTACAATGAGCAGTTCTTC. Translated: CASSVELAGYNEQFF. This chain uses TRBV9 with TRBJ2-1; TRBD2 matches at 9 bases. Germline-derived CDR1 and CDR2 are SGDLS and YYNGEE. The CDR3 totals 15 residues. With V trimmed by 0 bases and J by 4 bases, 2 bases remained unmatched.

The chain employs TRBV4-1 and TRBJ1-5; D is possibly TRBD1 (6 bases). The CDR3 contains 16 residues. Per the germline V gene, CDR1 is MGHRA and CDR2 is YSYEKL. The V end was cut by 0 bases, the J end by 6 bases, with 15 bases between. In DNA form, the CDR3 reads TGCGCCAGCAGCCAAGACGGGGGGCCGATGGGTCAGCCCCAGCATTTT. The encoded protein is CASSQDGGPMGQPQHF.